This TCR beta chain was recorded in a study of T cells after posttransplantation cyclophosphamide. Treatment was busulfan-fludarabine conditioning, a marrow graft, and cyclophosphamide on days +3 and +4. Germline V gives CDR1 PRHDT, CDR2 FYEKMQ (reference sequence). The CDR3 is 15 residues long. The J segment lost 4 bases and the V segment lost 5 bases, leaving 6 bases of the junction unmatched. The data were produced by immunoSEQ multiplex PCR, yet TCRdb's version contains in-frame clones alone and is incomplete. Among under 50,000 clones listed, about nine tenths were seen once. This clone was seen a single time.

The V and J genes are TRBV13 and TRBJ2-3; TRBD2 matches at 10 bases. The clonotype originates from a male patient between 60 and 69 years old who received an allogeneic stem cell transplant from a related donor and was CMV-positive. The graft donor may account for some of the T cells. The material was PBMCs, obtained about 64 days after allogeneic stem cell transplant with posttransplant cyclophosphamide. Here the CDR3 DNA reads TGTGCCAGCAGCCTCCAGCGGGGGGGCTCAGATACGCAGTATTTT. Protein product: CASSLQRGGSDTQYF. The variable domain in full, with the rest retrieved from reference TRBV13 and TRBJ2-3, is AAGVIQSPRHLIKEKRETATLKCYPIPRHDTVYWYQQGPGQDPQFLISFYEKMQSDKGSIPDRFSAQQFSDYHSELNMSSLELGDSALYFCASSLQRGGSDTQYFGPGTRLTVL.